This T cell receptor beta chain was obtained from a study of OX40 agonist ivuxolimab in advanced cancers. Study-level findings and limits: Clonal expansion by week 6 occurred in CD4+ and CD8+ blood T cells (at 0.1 to 3.0 mg/kg).

A note on this clone: What it binds is unknown.

This CDR3 has 15 amino acids. CDR1 and CDR2 from the germline V gene are SGHTS and YDEGEE. With 4 bases removed from V and 2 bases from J, the gap between germline ends came to 13 bases. Measured with immunoSEQ multiplex PCR; TCRdb has only the in-frame clones, and not every one. Of about 66,000 clones listed, around 81% were seen once; the top ten hold around 4.5%. The specimen was CD4+ or CD8+ T cells sorted from blood, collected in a trial of the OX40 agonist ivuxolimab. The receptor was derived from an adult with an advanced solid tumor such as melanoma, head and neck, liver or kidney cancer. V usage is TRBV5-8 and J usage is TRBJ2-1; weak D call: TRBD1 (5 bases). Written as DNA, the CDR3 is TGTGCCAGCAGCAAAGGGGTTTTCGCCTACAATGAGCAGTTCTTC. Its translation is CASSKGVFAYNEQFF.